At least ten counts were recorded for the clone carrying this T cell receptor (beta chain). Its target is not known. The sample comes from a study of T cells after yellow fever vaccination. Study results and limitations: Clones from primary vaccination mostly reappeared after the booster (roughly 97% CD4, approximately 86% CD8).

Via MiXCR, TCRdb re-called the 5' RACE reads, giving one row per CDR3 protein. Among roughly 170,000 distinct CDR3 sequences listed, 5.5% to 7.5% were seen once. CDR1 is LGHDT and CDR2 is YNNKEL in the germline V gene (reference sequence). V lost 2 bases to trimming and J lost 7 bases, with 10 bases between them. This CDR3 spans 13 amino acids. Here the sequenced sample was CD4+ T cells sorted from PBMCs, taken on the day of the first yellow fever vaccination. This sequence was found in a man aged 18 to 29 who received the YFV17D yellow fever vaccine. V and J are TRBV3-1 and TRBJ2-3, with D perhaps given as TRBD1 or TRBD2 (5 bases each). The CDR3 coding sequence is TGTGCCAGCAGCCAATTAGGGGAGAATACGCAGTATTTT. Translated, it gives CASSQLGENTQYF.